This T cell receptor (beta chain) was obtained from a study of T-cell memory formation after mild COVID-19. Study-level results: CM and EM subsets held most contracting CD4+ clones; EMRA held CD8+ ones.

Germline values: CDR1 DFQATT, CDR2 SNEGSKA (reference sequence). Trimming left V 0 bases short and J 4 bases short, with 7 bases between. The CDR3 runs to 13 residues. In regard to this clonotype: Its antigen remains unknown.

TCRdb itself ran the 5' RACE reads through MiXCR, one entry per CDR3 protein. This table has roughly 600,000 distinct CDR3 sequences, roughly 17% appearing once. The sequenced material came from PBMCs or a T cell subset sorted from them (not recorded which). This TCR came from an adult woman who had mild COVID-19 (a few samples of this study predate the infection). Cell type and time point are not known. The gene calls are TRBV20-1 and TRBJ1-5; D not certain. Written as DNA, the CDR3 is TGCAGTGCTAGAGATGGCTTTAATCAGCCCCAGCATTTT. Its protein product is CSARDGFNQPQHF.